The 7 T cell receptor beta chains reported below all come from one sample, sequenced in a study of regulatory T cells in long-lasting Graves disease. As to time point: persistent/refractory GD, antithyroid drugs over 5 years with positive TRAb. Generation of the TCR library employed RNA extracted from PBMCs. The authors built TCR beta libraries using iRepertoire HTBI primers and Arm-PCR of CDR3 regions. TCRdb reprocessed the multiplex PCR reads with MiXCR, giving one entry per CDR3 protein. Among hundreds of thousands of distinct CDR3 sequences listed, around 21% were seen once. The source material was peripheral blood mononuclear cells (PBMCs), sampled when the disease was refractory, from a patient treated with antithyroid drugs. The receptors stem from a female donor with Graves disease.

The chain combines TRBV6-1 with TRBJ2-7, with TRBD2 matching over 11 bases. CDR1 is MNHNS and CDR2 is SASEGT in the germline V gene. Losses at the gene ends were 8 bases for V and 0 bases for J; bases not matched to a gene: 6. The CDR3 consists of 15 residues. The CDR3 here is CASVLLAGGSYEQYF. The CDR3 bases are TGTGCCAGCGTCCTCCTAGCGGGGGGCTCCTACGAGCAGTACTTC.

This clonotype has a handful of counts. The CDR3 spells CSAQNRGVLGTQYF. The CDR3 nucleotides read TGCAGTGCTCAAAACCGGGGGGTCTTGGGGACCCAGTACTTC. The chain couples TRBV20-1 to TRBJ2-5; 7 nucleotides match TRBD2. Looked up from germline, CDR1 is DFQATT and CDR2 is SNEGSKA (reference sequence). This CDR3 contains 14 residues. The trim removed 5 bases at V and 7 bases at J, leaving 13 bases unmatched.

This clonotype turned up a few times. The rearrangement links TRBV28 to TRBJ1-4, with D perhaps TRBD1 (6 bases). Trimming pared 5 bases from V and 10 bases from J, leaving 14 bases between. CDR1 and CDR2 from the germline V gene are MDHEN and SYDVKM. This CDR3 contains 13 residues. DNA of the CDR3: TGTGCCAGCAGTACCTTTGGGGGCGGAAAACTGTTTTTT. This codes for CASSTFGGGKLFF.

The table lists this clonotype with a count of one. V is TRBV5-1 and J is TRBJ2-5, with 8 bases lining up with TRBD2. The V segment lost 8 bases and the J segment 5 bases; nucleotides outside the gene matches: 26. CDR3 size: 19 residues. In germline, CDR1 is SGHRS, CDR2 YFSETQ. CDR3 sequence: CASNAEGTATSGSWETQYF. The CDR3 DNA reads TGCGCCAGTAACGCCGAGGGGACTGCGACGAGCGGGAGCTGGGAGACCCAGTACTTC.

V and J are TRBV6-1 and TRBJ2-7, with 11 nucleotides matching TRBD1. V gave up 7 bases and J gave up 5 bases; unmatched junction bases: 10. This CDR3 spans 15 amino acids. Germline V gene sequence: CDR1 MNHNS, CDR2 SASEGT. CDR3 sequence (DNA): TGTGCCAGCACTCTACTGGGACAGGGGGGCGACGAGCAGTACTTC. The encoded protein is CASTLLGQGGDEQYF.

This clonotype occurred many times. The chain combines TRBV2 with TRBJ1-1; no clear D. Trimming cost V 0 bases and J 6 bases, with 8 bases left between them. CDR1 and CDR2 from the germline V gene are SNHLY and FYNNEI. This CDR3 is 13 amino acids long. CDR3 sequence (DNA): TGTGCCAGCAGTGAAGCGGGTTACCCTGAAGCTTTCTTT. Translating gives CASSEAGYPEAFF.

This clonotype turned up a few times. The rearrangement joins TRBV13 to TRBJ2-6; D remains unclear. The V gene lost 2 bases and the J gene lost 0 bases, with 20 bases spanning the gap. Germline CDR1 and CDR2: PRHDT and FYEKMQ (reference sequence). The CDR3 totals 20 residues. DNA of the CDR3: TGTGCCAGCAGCTTAAACCCACCTCAGCAGCTCCTCTCTGGGGCCAACGTCCTGACTTTC. Translated: CASSLNPPQQLLSGANVLTF. Full variable domain (remainder filled in from reference TRBV13 and TRBJ2-6): AAGVIQSPRHLIKEKRETATLKCYPIPRHDTVYWYQQGPGQDPQFLISFYEKMQSDKGSIPDRFSAQQFSDYHSELNMSSLELGDSALYFCASSLNPPQQLLSGANVLTFGAGSRLTVL.